This is a list of T cell receptor beta chains from one sample in a study of shared clonotypes between healthy human individuals. Generated by immunoSEQ multiplex PCR, the TCRdb table keeps only in-frame clones and is missing some. The sample holds a few hundred thousand clones, approximately 97% seen once. The sample comprised naive CD4+ T cells sorted from blood. These receptors all stem from a woman in her thirties in good health. Each CDR3 is given with its conserved first and last residue. Each record gives: D gene, J gene, CDR3 length, V gene, clone size, CDR3 DNA, CDR3 protein. D genes are given only for firm matches. Clone sizes are given selectively: once, few, many, or a class where the clone is expanded.

>.|TRBJ2-1|12|TRBV5-4|.
TGTGCCAGCAGTTATAGTCCCAATGAGCAGTTCTTC
CASSYSPNEQFF
>TRBD1|TRBJ1-1|14|TRBV28|.
TGTGCCAGCAGTTTAGACAGGGGGGCACCTGAAGCTTTCTTT
CASSLDRGAPEAFF
>TRBD1|TRBJ2-2|15|TRBV9|.
TGTGCCAGCAGCCCCACGGGACAGGACACCGGGGAGCTGTTTTTT
CASSPTGQDTGELFF
>.|TRBJ1-1|14|TRBV5-5|.
TGTGCCAGCAGCTTAACGCCAATGAACACTGAAGCTTTCTTT
CASSLTPMNTEAFF
>TRBD1|TRBJ1-2|15|TRBV19|.
TGTGCCAGTAGTATAGGCCTGACAGGGAGGGACGGCTACACCTTC
CASSIGLTGRDGYTF
>.|TRBJ2-2|15|TRBV9|once
TGTGCCAGCAGCGTAGTTGCAGGGGGGACCGGGGAGCTGTTTTTT
CASSVVAGGTGELFF
>.|TRBJ2-2|15|TRBV11-2|.
TGTGCCAGCAGCTCCGGACACAGGAACACCGGGGAGCTGTTTTTT
CASSSGHRNTGELFF
>.|TRBJ1-4|15|TRBV25-1|.
TGTGCCAGCAGTGAAGTGAGAATAGCTAATGAAAAACTGTTTTTT
CASSEVRIANEKLFF
>.|TRBJ1-1|15|TRBV19|.
TGTGCCAGTAGTCCTAGTCGAGGGATCAACACTGAAGCTTTCTTT
CASSPSRGINTEAFF
>.|TRBJ2-7|12|TRBV7-9|.
TGTGCCAGCAGCTTAGCGGCGTACGAGCAGTACTTC
CASSLAAYEQYF
>TRBD2|TRBJ2-7|17|TRBV5-6|.
TGTGCCAGCAGCTTGGCCTCTAGCGGACTAACAATCTACGAGCAGTACTTC
CASSLASSGLTIYEQYF
>.|TRBJ1-2|12|TRBV9|.
TGTGCCAGCAGCGTAGTGAGCTATGGCTACACCTTC
CASSVVSYGYTF
>.|TRBJ1-2|15|TRBV11-2|.
TGTGCCAGCAGCTCTTTGTCGGGGGCGAGCTATGGCTACACCTTC
CASSSLSGASYGYTF
>TRBD1|TRBJ1-5|15|TRBV10-1|once
TGCGCCAGCACCACTCCGGGACAGGGTTATCAGCCCCAGCATTTT
CASTTPGQGYQPQHF
>TRBD2|TRBJ2-1|19|TRBV5-1|.
TGCGCCAGCAGCTTGTGGATTGCGGGACTAGCGGACTCCTACAATGAGCAGTTCTTC
CASSLWIAGLADSYNEQFF
>TRBD1|TRBJ2-1|18|TRBV13|.
TGTGCCAGCAGCTTAGGGTGGGCCCGGGACAGAGCCTACAATGAGCAGTTCTTC
CASSLGWARDRAYNEQFF
>.|TRBJ2-6|15|TRBV30|.
TGTGCCTGGAGTGTACGGGGCTCTGGGGCCAACGTCCTGACTTTC
CAWSVRGSGANVLTF
>.|TRBJ2-7|14|TRBV10-2|.
TGCGCCAGCGAGGGGGGGCATAGGTCCTACGAGCAGTACTTC
CASEGGHRSYEQYF
>TRBD2|TRBJ2-1|16|TRBV5-5|.
TGTGCCAGCAACCGACGTGACGGGAGGGGTAACAATGAGCAGTTCTTC
CASNRRDGRGNNEQFF
>TRBD2|TRBJ2-1|15|TRBV2|.
TGTGCCAGCGGGGCGGGCGGGAGCTCCTACAATGAGCAGTTCTTC
CASGAGGSSYNEQFF
>TRBD2|TRBJ2-7|14|TRBV19|.
TGTGCCAGTAGTGTGACTAGCGGGAACCTCGAGCAGTACTTC
CASSVTSGNLEQYF
>.|TRBJ2-5|13|TRBV28|.
TGTGCCAGCGGCAACGGGCAGCAAGAGACCCAGTACTTC
CASGNGQQETQYF
>.|TRBJ1-1|16|TRBV7-2|.
TGTGCCAGCAGCTTTGGGGGCGCGGGAACGAACACTGAAGCTTTCTTT
CASSFGGAGTNTEAFF